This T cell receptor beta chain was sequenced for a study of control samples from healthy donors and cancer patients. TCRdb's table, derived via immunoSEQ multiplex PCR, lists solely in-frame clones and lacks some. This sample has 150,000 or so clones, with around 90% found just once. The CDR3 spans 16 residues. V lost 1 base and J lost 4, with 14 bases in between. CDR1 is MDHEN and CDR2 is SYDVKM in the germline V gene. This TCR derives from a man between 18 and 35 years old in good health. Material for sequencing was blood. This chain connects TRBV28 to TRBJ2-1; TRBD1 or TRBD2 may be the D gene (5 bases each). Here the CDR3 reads CASSLSGTLRYNEQFF. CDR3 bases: TGTGCCAGCAGTTTATCTGGGACCTTAAGGTACAATGAGCAGTTCTTC.